This T cell receptor (beta chain) was retrieved from a study of blood T cell repertoires in COVID-19. For the study at large: Both acute and convalescent COVID-19 samples were obtained from the United States, Italy and Spain. Sample material is recorded as cDNA or gDNA derived from T cells, B-cell-depleted T cells, or PBMCs.

Clones were read by immunoSEQ multiplex PCR, and TCRdb kept only the in-frame ones, dropping some. Of over 150,000 clones listed, roughly 84% were seen once; the top ten hold approximately 13%. J gave up 7 bases and V 2 bases, and 6 bases lay outside the gene matches. Germline V gene data show CDR1 as GTSNPN and CDR2 as SVGIG (reference sequence). The CDR3 is 14 residues long. The origin of this receptor is a human donor in a cohort sampled during active COVID-19. Specimen: peripheral blood. The rearrangement joins TRBV30 to TRBJ2-5; TRBD2 agrees at 11 bases. CDR3 nucleotide sequence: TGTGCCTGGAGTCACCTAGCGGGAGGAGGGACCCAGTACTTC. Translated: CAWSHLAGGGTQYF.